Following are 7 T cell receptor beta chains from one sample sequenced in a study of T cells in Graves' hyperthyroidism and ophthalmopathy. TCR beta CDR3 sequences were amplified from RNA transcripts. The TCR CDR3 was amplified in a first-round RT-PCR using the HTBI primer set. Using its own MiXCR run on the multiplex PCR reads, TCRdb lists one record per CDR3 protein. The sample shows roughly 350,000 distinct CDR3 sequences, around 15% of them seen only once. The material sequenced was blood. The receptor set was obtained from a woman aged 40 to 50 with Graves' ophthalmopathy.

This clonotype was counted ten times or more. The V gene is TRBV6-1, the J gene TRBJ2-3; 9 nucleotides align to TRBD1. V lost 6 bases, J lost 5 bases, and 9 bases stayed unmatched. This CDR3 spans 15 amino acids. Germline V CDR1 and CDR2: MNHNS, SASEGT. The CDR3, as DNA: TGTGCCAGCAGGAGAGACAGGGGGTATCAAGATACGCAGTATTTT. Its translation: CASRRDRGYQDTQYF.

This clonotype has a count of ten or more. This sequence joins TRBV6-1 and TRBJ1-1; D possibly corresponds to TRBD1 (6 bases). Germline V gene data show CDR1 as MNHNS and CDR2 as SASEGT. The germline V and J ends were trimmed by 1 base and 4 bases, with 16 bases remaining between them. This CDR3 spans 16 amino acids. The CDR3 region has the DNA TGTGCCAGCAGTGAAGTTGGGGGGCCGGCGGGCACTGAAGCTTTCTTT. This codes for CASSEVGGPAGTEAFF.

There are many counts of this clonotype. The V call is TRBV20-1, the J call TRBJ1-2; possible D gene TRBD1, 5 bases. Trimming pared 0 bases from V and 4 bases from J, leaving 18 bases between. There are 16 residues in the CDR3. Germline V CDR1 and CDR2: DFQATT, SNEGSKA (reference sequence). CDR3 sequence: CSARDGRGGTTYGYTF. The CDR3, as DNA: TGCAGTGCTAGAGATGGGCGCGGAGGGACGACCTATGGCTACACCTTC.

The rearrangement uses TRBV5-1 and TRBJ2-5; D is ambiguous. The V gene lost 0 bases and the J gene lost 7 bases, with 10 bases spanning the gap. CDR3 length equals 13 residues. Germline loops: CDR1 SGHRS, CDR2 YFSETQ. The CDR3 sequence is CASSLDRTVTQYF. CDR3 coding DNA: TGCGCCAGCAGCTTGGACCGCACAGTGACCCAGTACTTC.

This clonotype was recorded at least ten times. The CDR3 DNA sequence: TGTGCCAGCAGCTTGGCCGGAGGGGTCACTGAAGCTTTCTTT. Its translation: CASSLAGGVTEAFF. The chain carries TRBV5-4 and TRBJ1-1, with a possible D match to TRBD1 (5 bases). V was pared by 0 bases and J by 4 bases, with 10 bases between. This CDR3 is 14 amino acids long. Germline CDR1 and CDR2: SGHNT and YYREEE (reference sequence).

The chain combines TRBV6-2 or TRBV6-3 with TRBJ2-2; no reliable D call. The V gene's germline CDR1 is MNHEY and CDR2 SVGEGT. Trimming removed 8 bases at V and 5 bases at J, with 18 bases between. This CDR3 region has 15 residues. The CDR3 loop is CASAIWQLGTGELFF. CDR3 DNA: TGTGCCAGCGCTATTTGGCAGTTGGGGACCGGGGAGCTGTTTTTT.

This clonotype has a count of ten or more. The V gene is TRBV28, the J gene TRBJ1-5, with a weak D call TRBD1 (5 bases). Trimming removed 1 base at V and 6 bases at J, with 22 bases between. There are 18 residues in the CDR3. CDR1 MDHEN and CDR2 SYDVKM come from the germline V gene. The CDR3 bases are TGTGCCAGCAGTTTATCCTCCCCATGGGGAAACCAGGGTCAGCCCCAGCATTTT. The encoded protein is CASSLSSPWGNQGQPQHF.